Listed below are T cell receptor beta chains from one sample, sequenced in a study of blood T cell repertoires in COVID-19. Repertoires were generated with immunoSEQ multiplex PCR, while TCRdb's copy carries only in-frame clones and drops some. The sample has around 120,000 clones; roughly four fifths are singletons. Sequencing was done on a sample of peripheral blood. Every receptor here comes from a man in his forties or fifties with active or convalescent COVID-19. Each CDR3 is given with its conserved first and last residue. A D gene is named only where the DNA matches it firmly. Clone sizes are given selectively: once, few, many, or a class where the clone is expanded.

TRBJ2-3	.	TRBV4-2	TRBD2	CASRERGSTDTQYF	TGTGCCAGCAGGGAGCGGGGGAGCACAGATACGCAGTATTTT
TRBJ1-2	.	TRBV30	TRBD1	CAWSRQGAAYGYTF	TGTGCCTGGAGTAGACAGGGGGCTGCCTATGGCTACACCTTC
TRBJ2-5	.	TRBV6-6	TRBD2	CASSYWTSGGGETQYF	TGTGCCAGCAGTTACTGGACTAGCGGGGGTGGGGAGACCCAGTACTTC
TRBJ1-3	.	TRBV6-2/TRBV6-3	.	CASSPRQGKDTIYF	TGTGCCAGCAGTCCCCGTCAGGGGAAGGACACCATATATTTT
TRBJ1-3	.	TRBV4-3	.	CASSQDRTDISGNTIYF	TGCGCCAGCAGCCAAGACCGGACTGACATCTCTGGAAACACCATATATTTT
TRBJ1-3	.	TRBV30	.	CAWVPTGAGNTIYF	TGTGCCTGGGTTCCGACAGGTGCTGGAAACACCATATATTTT
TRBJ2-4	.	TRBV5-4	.	CASSLAGDVAKNIQYF	TGTGCCAGCAGCTTGGCTGGAGACGTGGCCAAAAACATTCAGTACTTC
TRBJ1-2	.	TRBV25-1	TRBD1	CASEPWTGASYTF	TGTGCCAGCGAACCGTGGACAGGGGCGAGCTACACCTTC
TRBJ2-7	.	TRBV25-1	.	CASSDGALEGEQYF	TGTGCCAGCAGTGATGGAGCTCTGGAGGGGGAGCAGTACTTC
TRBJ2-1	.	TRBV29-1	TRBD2	CSVEAGDPYNEQFF	TGCAGCGTCGAAGCGGGGGACCCATACAATGAGCAGTTCTTC
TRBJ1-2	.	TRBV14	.	CASSPDGVVNYGYTF	TGTGCCAGCAGCCCGGACGGGGTTGTTAACTATGGCTACACCTTC
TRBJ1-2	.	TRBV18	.	CASSPGEVYGYTF	TGTGCCAGCTCACCCGGGGAGGTTTATGGCTACACCTTC
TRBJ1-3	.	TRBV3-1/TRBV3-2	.	CASSQLREGNTIYF	TGTGCCAGCAGCCAACTCAGGGAAGGAAACACCATATATTTT
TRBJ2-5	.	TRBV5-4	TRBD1	CASRSGTGGGETQYF	TGTGCCAGCAGATCCGGGACAGGGGGCGGGGAGACCCAGTACTTC
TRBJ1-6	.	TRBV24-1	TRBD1	CATSVLGQGEKSSYNSPLHF	TGTGCCACCAGTGTATTAGGACAGGGGGAAAAATCCTCCTATAATTCACCCCTCCACTTT
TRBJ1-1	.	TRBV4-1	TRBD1	CASSHPQRTGGTEAFF	TGCGCCAGCAGCCACCCCCAGCGGACAGGGGGCACTGAAGCTTTCTTT
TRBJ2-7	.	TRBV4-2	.	CASSQERGSEQYF	TGTGCCAGCAGCCAAGAGCGAGGGTCCGAGCAGTACTTC
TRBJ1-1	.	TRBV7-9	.	CASSLEQGKYTEAFF	TGTGCCAGCAGCTTAGAGCAGGGGAAGTACACTGAAGCTTTCTTT
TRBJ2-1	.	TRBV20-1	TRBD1	CSASPLGTALRVF	TGCAGTGCTAGTCCCCTGGGGACAGCCCTTAGGGTCTTC
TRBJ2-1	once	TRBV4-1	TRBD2	CASSQDREGDEQFF	TGCGCCAGCAGCCAAGACCGGGAGGGGGATGAGCAGTTCTTC
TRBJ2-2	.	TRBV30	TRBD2	CAGGLAYGELFF	TGTGCCGGCGGACTAGCCTACGGGGAGCTGTTTTTT
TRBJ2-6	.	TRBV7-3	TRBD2	CASSPSGGSSGANVLTF	TGTGCCAGCAGCCCAAGCGGGGGGAGCTCTGGGGCCAACGTCCTGACTTTC
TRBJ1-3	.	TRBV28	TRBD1	CASSSGQGTSGNTIYF	TGTGCCAGCAGTTCTGGACAGGGTACCTCTGGAAACACCATATATTTT
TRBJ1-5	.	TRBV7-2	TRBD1	CASSLEGTVNQPQHF	TGTGCCAGCAGCTTAGAAGGGACAGTCAATCAGCCCCAGCATTTT
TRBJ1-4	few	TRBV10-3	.	CAISDTRGYEKLFF	TGTGCCATCAGTGATACCAGGGGATATGAAAAACTGTTTTTT
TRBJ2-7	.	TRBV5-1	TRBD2	CASSSNTGTSGASYEQYF	TGCGCCAGCAGCTCCAATACCGGGACTAGCGGGGCTTCCTACGAGCAGTACTTC
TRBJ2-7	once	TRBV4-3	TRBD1	CASSQEVPGGVFGPSHEQYF	TGCGCCAGCAGCCAAGAAGTCCCAGGGGGAGTCTTTGGTCCATCCCACGAGCAGTACTTC
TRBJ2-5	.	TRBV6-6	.	CASSYYDNLQETQYF	TGTGCCAGCAGTTACTACGACAACCTCCAAGAGACCCAGTACTTC
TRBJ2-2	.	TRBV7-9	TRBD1	CASSLAAGQGTNTGELFF	TGTGCCAGCAGCTTAGCAGCGGGACAGGGGACGAACACCGGGGAGCTGTTTTTT
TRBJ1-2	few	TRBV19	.	CASSRRSTATNYGYTF	TGTGCCAGTAGTCGACGCTCGACAGCGACTAACTATGGCTACACCTTC
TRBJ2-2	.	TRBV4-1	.	CASSQEADTGELFF	TGCGCCAGCAGCCAAGAGGCAGACACCGGGGAGCTGTTTTTT
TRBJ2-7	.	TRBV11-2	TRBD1	CASSRDRESYEQYF	TGTGCCAGCAGCCGTGACAGGGAGTCATACGAGCAGTACTTC
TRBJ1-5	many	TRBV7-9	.	CASSLGGSSNQPQHF	TGTGCCAGCAGCTTGGGAGGGAGTAGCAATCAGCCCCAGCATTTT
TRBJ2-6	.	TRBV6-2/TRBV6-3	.	CASSYSGWRLETASGANVLTF	TGTGCCAGCAGTTACTCGGGGTGGAGGCTCGAAACGGCCTCTGGGGCCAACGTCCTGACTTTC
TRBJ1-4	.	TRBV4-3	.	CASSRQGTNEKLFF	TGCGCCAGCAGCCGGCAGGGAACAAATGAAAAACTGTTTTTT
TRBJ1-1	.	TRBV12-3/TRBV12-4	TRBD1	CASSLSHRGLAFF	TGTGCCAGCAGTTTATCCCACAGGGGGTTAGCTTTCTTT